Below are 24 T cell receptor beta chains sequenced from a single sample in a study of blood T cell repertoires in COVID-19. Clones were read by immunoSEQ multiplex PCR, and TCRdb kept only the in-frame ones, dropping some. The top ten clones hold roughly 5% of a sample with 200,000 to 300,000 clones, around 90% of them seen once. The sequenced material came from peripheral blood. The origin of the receptors is an older woman with COVID-19, enrolled during active disease.

The rearrangement joins TRBV30 to TRBJ2-5; TRBD2 agrees at 9 bases. This CDR3 is built from 19 residues. J gave up 2 bases and V 1 base, and 17 bases lay outside the gene matches. Germline V gene lookup returns CDR1 GTSNPN and CDR2 SVGIG (reference sequence). This CDR3 reads CAWSDPRSSGIWGQETQYF. The CDR3 region has the DNA TGTGCCTGGAGTGACCCTCGGTCTAGCGGGATATGGGGGCAAGAGACCCAGTACTTC.

V is TRBV28 and J is TRBJ2-6; TRBD1 might be the D (6 bases). The CDR3 is made up of 18 amino acids. Germline CDR1 reads MDHEN; CDR2 reads SYDVKM. Trimming stripped 5 bases from V and 0 bases from J, with 17 bases between. As DNA, the CDR3 is TGTGCCAGCAGTCCGTGGGACACCCACTTCTCTGGGGCCAACGTCCTGACTTTC. This gives the protein CASSPWDTHFSGANVLTF. The whole variable domain, filled in from reference TRBV28 and TRBJ2-6, reads DVKVTQSSRYLVKRTGEKVFLECVQDMDHENMFWYRQDPGLGLRLIYFSYDVKMKEKGDIPEGYSVSREKKERFSLILESASTNQTSMYLCASSPWDTHFSGANVLTFGAGSRLTVL.

J is TRBJ2-1 and V is TRBV28, with TRBD2 identical over 7 bases. J gave up 3 bases and V 6 bases, and 14 bases lay outside the gene matches. Germline V gene sequence: CDR1 MDHEN, CDR2 SYDVKM. The CDR3 runs 17 residues. CDR3 protein: CASSRLAGEPHYNEQFF. In nucleotides, the CDR3 is TGTGCCAGCAGCCGTCTGGCGGGGGAACCCCACTACAATGAGCAGTTCTTC.

J is TRBJ1-1 and V is TRBV5-1; D may be TRBD1 (5 bases). This CDR3 is 14 amino acids long. Trimming pared 6 bases from V and 0 bases from J, leaving 12 bases between. Germline assignment: CDR1 SGHRS and CDR2 YFSETQ. DNA for the CDR3: TGCGCCAGCACCCCCGGACATTTGAACACTGAAGCTTTCTTT. It codes for CASTPGHLNTEAFF.

This chain uses TRBV28 with TRBJ1-2, with 8 bases identical to TRBD1. This CDR3 is 17 amino acids long. The junction had 14 bases not matched to a gene; V was cut back by 1 base and J by 7 bases. Germline lookup yields CDR1 MDHEN and CDR2 SYDVKM. The CDR3 sequence is CASSLLFRGPKMTGYTF. For the CDR3, the DNA is TGTGCCAGCAGTTTATTGTTCAGGGGGCCGAAGATGACTGGCTACACCTTC.

J is TRBJ2-1 and V is TRBV7-3; no firm D call. With 2 bases removed from V and 7 bases from J, the gap between germline ends came to 9 bases. There are 13 residues in the CDR3. CDR1 and CDR2 from the germline V gene are SGHTA and FQGTGA. The CDR3 nucleotides are TGTGCCAGCAGCTTATCTCCTTTAAATGAGCAGTTCTTC. Protein sequence: CASSLSPLNEQFF.

The V and J genes are TRBV19 and TRBJ1-2, with D possibly TRBD1 on 6 matching bases. V was pared by 7 bases and J by 8 bases, with 23 bases between. This CDR3 region has 15 residues. CDR1 and CDR2 (germline): LNHDA, SQIVND (reference sequence). CDR3 residues: CASNPRQALSLGYTF. As DNA, the CDR3 is TGTGCCAGTAACCCCAGACAGGCGCTCTCTTTGGGCTACACCTTC. The variable domain in full, completed from reference TRBV19 and TRBJ1-2, reads DGGITQSPKYLFRKEGQNVTLSCEQNLNHDAMYWYRQDPGQGLRLIYYSQIVNDFQKGDIAEGYSVSREKKESFPLTVTSAQKNPTAFYLCASNPRQALSLGYTFGSGTRLTVV.

This rearrangement joins TRBV19 to TRBJ1-5; a weak D match, TRBD1 (5 bases). This CDR3 has 14 amino acids. With 11 bases removed from V and 7 bases from J, the gap between germline ends came to 21 bases. Germline CDR1 and CDR2: LNHDA and SQIVND (reference sequence). In DNA, the CDR3 is TGTGCCGGGGGGGTAAGGGGTGAGGAGCAGCCCCAGCATTTT. This gives the protein CAGGVRGEEQPQHF.

This clone came up once. The V and J genes are TRBV5-1 and TRBJ1-4; 7 nucleotides match TRBD1. The CDR3 consists of 14 residues. The V gene end was trimmed by 4 bases and the J gene end by 4 bases; junction bases not matched to a gene: 4. Germline assignment: CDR1 SGHRS and CDR2 YFSETQ. The CDR3: CASSQGTVNEKLFF. In DNA form, the CDR3 reads TGCGCCAGCAGCCAGGGGACAGTTAATGAAAAACTGTTTTTT.

This clone turned up a few times. J is TRBJ1-1 and V is TRBV7-8; D is unclear. The germline V gene encodes CDR1 SGHVS and CDR2 FQNEAQ. The CDR3 extends over 14 amino acids. V lost 4 bases and J 10 bases, leaving 19 bases between the germline ends. As DNA, the CDR3 is TGTGCCAGCAGCTCAGGAGGACGGTCCGTCGGAGCTTTCTTT. This translates into CASSSGGRSVGAFF. The full variable domain, its missing parts supplied by reference TRBV7-8 and TRBJ1-1, is GAGVSQSPRYKVAKRGQDVALRCDPISGHVSLFWYQQALGQGPEFLTYFQNEAQLDKSGLPSDRFFAERPEGSVSTLKIQRTQQEDSAVYLCASSSGGRSVGAFFGQGTRLTVV.

Turning to this clone: The same CDR3 can be traced to other DNA sequences in this sample. This sequence joins TRBV7-2 and TRBJ2-5; the D gene is possibly TRBD2 (6 bases). The CDR3 is 13 amino acids. The V gene's germline CDR1 is SGHTA and CDR2 FQGNSA. V lost 1 base, J lost 7 bases, and 10 bases lay in between. Here the CDR3 DNA reads TGTGCCAGCAGCTTAGTGCGGGAAGGGACCCAGTACTTC. Its translation: CASSLVREGTQYF.

This clone occurred once. V is TRBV27 and J is TRBJ2-7, with D perhaps TRBD2 (7 bases). V dropped 8 bases and J dropped 10 bases, with 18 bases sitting between them. Germline CDR1 and CDR2: MNHEY and SMNVEV (reference sequence). The CDR3 covers 12 residues. The CDR3 DNA reads as TGTGCCAGCGGTACAGGCGCGGGGGCTCAGTACTTC. Translation gives CASGTGAGAQYF.

In this sample, this clone turned up many times. The chain recombines TRBV27 with TRBJ2-2; no clear D. CDR1 MNHEY and CDR2 SMNVEV come from the germline V gene (reference sequence). The CDR3 length is 15 residues. V was clipped by 6 bases and J by 5 bases, with 16 bases between them. CDR3 bases: TGTGCCAGCAGCCTGAGTTCAGGTTTGACCGGGGAGCTGTTTTTT. Its protein is CASSLSSGLTGELFF.

The table lists this clone with a few counts. V and J are TRBV7-2 and TRBJ2-3, with TRBD2 as a possible D gene (6 bases). There are 16 residues in the CDR3. Per germline, CDR1 SGHTA and CDR2 FQGNSA. The germline V and J ends were trimmed by 6 bases and 5 bases, with 21 bases remaining between them. CDR3: CASRPFGGPAGDTQYF. The CDR3 DNA sequence: TGTGCCAGCAGGCCCTTCGGGGGACCTGCGGGAGATACGCAGTATTTT.

The V and J genes are TRBV28 and TRBJ1-2, with TRBD1 as a possible D gene (6 bases). This CDR3 region has 13 residues. V lost 3 bases and J 8 bases, leaving 13 bases between the germline ends. The germline gives CDR1 MDHEN, CDR2 SYDVKM. Written as DNA, the CDR3 is TGTGCCAGCAGTTTCCACAGGGCACTGGGCTACACCTTC. Its protein is CASSFHRALGYTF.

This chain uses TRBV7-2 with TRBJ2-1; D perhaps matches TRBD2 (5 bases). CDR1 is SGHTA and CDR2 is FQGNSA in the germline V gene. The CDR3 is 14 residues long. Trimming cost V 5 bases and J 3 bases, with 11 bases left between them. CDR3 sequence: CASSADSSYNEQFF. CDR3 nucleotide sequence: TGTGCCAGCAGCGCGGACTCGAGCTACAATGAGCAGTTCTTC.

The chain has TRBV11-2 and TRBJ2-7; possible D gene TRBD2, 6 bases. The CDR3 runs 15 residues. Trimming took off 4 bases at V and 4 bases at J, with 17 bases between the two ends. The V gene's germline CDR1 is SGHAT and CDR2 FQNNGV. This CDR3 is CASSSNPGLEYEQYF. For the CDR3, the DNA is TGTGCCAGCAGCTCAAACCCGGGACTGGAATACGAGCAGTACTTC.

The chain couples TRBV2 to TRBJ2-4, with D perhaps TRBD2 (6 bases). From germline, CDR1 is SNHLY and CDR2 FYNNEI. Trimming left V 6 bases short and J 12 bases short, with 24 bases between. The CDR3 totals 15 residues. Written as DNA, the CDR3 is TGTGCCAGCAGGGGGTCGGGAGTCCCTCAAGGAGATCAGTACTTC. It encodes CASRGSGVPQGDQYF.

The V gene is TRBV4-1, the J gene TRBJ2-7, with 7 bases that match TRBD1. This CDR3 spans 15 amino acids. Germline loops: CDR1 MGHRA, CDR2 YSYEKL. V was pared by 2 bases and J by 2 bases, with 6 bases of the junction left unmatched. For the CDR3, the DNA is TGCGCCAGCAGCCAAAAGAGTCAGGGGGCCTACGAGCAGTACTTC. Its translation: CASSQKSQGAYEQYF.

This chain connects TRBV7-9 to TRBJ1-2, with 9 nucleotides matching TRBD1. V was pared by 7 bases and J by 7 bases, with 10 bases of the junction left unmatched. The CDR3 totals 14 residues. Germline values: CDR1 SEHNR, CDR2 FQNEAQ (reference sequence). The DNA for the CDR3 is TGTGCCAGCACCCTCACACAGGGGGCGAGTGGCTACACCTTC. Its translation: CASTLTQGASGYTF.

This clone has just one count. The V gene is TRBV7-2, the J gene TRBJ2-5, with a weak D call TRBD1 (6 bases). V lost 5 bases, J lost 5 bases, and 15 bases lay in between. The CDR3 loop spans 14 amino acids. Germline CDR1 reads SGHTA; CDR2 reads FQGNSA. Here the CDR3 DNA reads TGTGCCAGCAGCCTCCGGGACAACAGGGAGACCCAGTACTTC. Translating gives CASSLRDNRETQYF.

This clone was counted many times. The chain recombines TRBV15 with TRBJ2-7, with D maybe TRBD2 (6 bases). Germline values: CDR1 LNHNV, CDR2 YYDKDF (reference sequence). The CDR3 loop spans 14 amino acids. V lost 0 bases to trimming and J lost 2 bases, with 8 bases between them. The CDR3 nucleotides are TGTGCCACCAGCAGAGAGGGGGGACCCTACGAGCAGTACTTC. This encodes CATSREGGPYEQYF.

The genes are TRBV2 and TRBJ1-5; no reliable D call. Germline assignment: CDR1 SNHLY and CDR2 FYNNEI. V was pared by 8 bases and J by 0 bases, with 14 bases between. CDR3 length: 15 residues. The DNA for the CDR3 is TGTGCCAGCGGCCGGGATCGTAATAGCAATCAGCCCCAGCATTTT. Translation gives CASGRDRNSNQPQHF.

This rearrangement joins TRBV5-1 to TRBJ1-5; 7 positions match TRBD1. Trimming took 4 bases from V and 4 from J; bases not matched to a gene: 8. Germline values: CDR1 SGHRS, CDR2 YFSETQ. The CDR3 length is 15 residues. The CDR3 DNA reads TGCGCCAGCAGCCAGGGGGACAGACCTAATCAGCCCCAGCATTTT. It translates to CASSQGDRPNQPQHF. The full variable domain, rest sourced from reference TRBV5-1 and TRBJ1-5, is KAGVTQTPRYLIKTRGQQVTLSCSPISGHRSVSWYQQTPGQGLQFLFEYFSETQRNKGNFPGRFSGRQFSNSRSEMNVSTLELGDSALYLCASSQGDRPNQPQHFGDGTRLSIL.